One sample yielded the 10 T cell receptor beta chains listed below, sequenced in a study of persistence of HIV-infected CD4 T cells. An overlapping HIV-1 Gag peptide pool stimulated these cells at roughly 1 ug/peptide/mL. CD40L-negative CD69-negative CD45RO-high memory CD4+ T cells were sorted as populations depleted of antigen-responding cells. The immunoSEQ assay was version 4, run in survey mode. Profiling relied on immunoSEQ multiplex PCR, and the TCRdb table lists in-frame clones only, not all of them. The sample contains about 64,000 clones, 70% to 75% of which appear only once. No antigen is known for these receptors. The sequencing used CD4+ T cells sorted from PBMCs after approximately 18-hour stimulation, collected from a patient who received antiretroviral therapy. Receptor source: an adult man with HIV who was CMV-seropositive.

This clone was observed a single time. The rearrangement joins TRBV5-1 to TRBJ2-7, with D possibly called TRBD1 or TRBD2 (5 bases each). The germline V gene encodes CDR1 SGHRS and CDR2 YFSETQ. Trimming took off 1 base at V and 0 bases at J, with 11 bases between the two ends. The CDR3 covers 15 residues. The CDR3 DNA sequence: TGCGCCAGCAGCTTGACCGGGACGGACTCCTACGAGCAGTACTTC. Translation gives CASSLTGTDSYEQYF.

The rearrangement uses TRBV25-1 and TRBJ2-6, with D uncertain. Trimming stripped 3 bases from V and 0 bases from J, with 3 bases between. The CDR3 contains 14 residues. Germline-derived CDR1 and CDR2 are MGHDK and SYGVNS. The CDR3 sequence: CASSDLSGANVLTF. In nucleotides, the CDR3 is TGTGCCAGCAGTGACCTCTCTGGGGCCAACGTCCTGACTTTC. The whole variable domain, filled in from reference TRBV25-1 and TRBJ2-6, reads EADIYQTPRYLVIGTGKKITLECSQTMGHDKMYWYQQDPGMELHLIHYSYGVNSTEKGDLSSESTVSRIRTEHFPLTLESARPSHTSQYLCASSDLSGANVLTFGAGSRLTVL.

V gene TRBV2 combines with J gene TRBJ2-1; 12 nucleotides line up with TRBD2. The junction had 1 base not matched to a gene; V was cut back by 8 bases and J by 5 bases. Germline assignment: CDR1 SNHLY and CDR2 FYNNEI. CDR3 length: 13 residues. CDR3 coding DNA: TGTGCCAGCCTAGCGGGGGGGAACAATGAGCAGTTCTTC. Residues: CASLAGGNNEQFF.

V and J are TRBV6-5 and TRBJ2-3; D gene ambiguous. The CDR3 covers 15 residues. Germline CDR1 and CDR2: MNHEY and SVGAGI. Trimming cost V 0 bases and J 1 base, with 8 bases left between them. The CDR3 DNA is TGTGCCAGCAGTTACTCGATCGTGGGCACAGATACGCAGTATTTT. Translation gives CASSYSIVGTDTQYF.

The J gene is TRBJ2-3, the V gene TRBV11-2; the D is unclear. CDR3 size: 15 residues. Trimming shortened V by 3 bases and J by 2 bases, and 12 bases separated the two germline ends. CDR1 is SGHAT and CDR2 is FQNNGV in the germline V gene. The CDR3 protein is CASSFRSTSTDTQYF. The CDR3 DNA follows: TGTGCCAGCAGCTTTCGTAGTACGTCCACAGATACGCAGTATTTT.

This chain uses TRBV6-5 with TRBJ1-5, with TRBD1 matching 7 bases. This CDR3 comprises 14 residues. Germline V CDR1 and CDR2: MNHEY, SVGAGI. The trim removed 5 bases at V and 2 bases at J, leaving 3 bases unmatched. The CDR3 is CASSRQGGNQPQHF. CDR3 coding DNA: TGTGCCAGCAGTCGACAGGGAGGCAATCAGCCCCAGCATTTT.

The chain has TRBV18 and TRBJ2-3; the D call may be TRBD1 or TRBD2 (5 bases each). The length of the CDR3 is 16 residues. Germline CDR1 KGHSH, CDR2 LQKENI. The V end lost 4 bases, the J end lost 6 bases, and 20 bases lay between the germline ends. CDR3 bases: TGTGCCAGCTCACGGCGGCTAGCTCAAAACAGGGATACGCAGTATTTT. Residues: CASSRRLAQNRDTQYF. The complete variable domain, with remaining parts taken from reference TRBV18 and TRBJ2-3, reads NAGVMQNPRHLVRRRGQEARLRCSPMKGHSHVYWYRQLPEEGLKFMVYLQKENIIDESGMPKERFSAEFPKEGPSILRIQQVVRGDSAAYFCASSRRLAQNRDTQYFGPGTRLTVL.

The CDR3 sequence: CSASRQYSNQPQHF. In nucleotides, the CDR3 is TGCAGTGCTAGTAGACAGTATAGCAATCAGCCCCAGCATTTT. The chain has TRBV20-1 and TRBJ1-5, with a possible D match to TRBD1 (5 bases). Trimming took off 3 bases at V and 0 bases at J, with 9 bases between the two ends. Germline V gene data show CDR1 as DFQATT and CDR2 as SNEGSKA (reference sequence). This CDR3 has 14 residues.

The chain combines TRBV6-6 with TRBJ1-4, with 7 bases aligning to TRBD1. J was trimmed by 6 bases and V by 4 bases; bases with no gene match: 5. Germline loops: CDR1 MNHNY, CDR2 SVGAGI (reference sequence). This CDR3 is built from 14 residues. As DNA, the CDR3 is TGTGCCAGCAGTTCACATGACAGGGATGAAAAACTGTTTTTT. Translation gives CASSSHDRDEKLFF.

In nucleotides, the CDR3 is TGTGCCAGCAGCTTACTGGGGGACTATGGCTACACCTTC. This encodes CASSLLGDYGYTF. V is TRBV7-2 and J is TRBJ1-2, with a possible D match to TRBD1 (5 bases). Germline CDR1 is SGHTA and CDR2 is FQGNSA. Trimming pared 2 bases from V and 3 bases from J, leaving 7 bases between. The CDR3 length is 13 residues.